Below are 28 T cell receptor beta chains sequenced from a single sample in a study of blood T cell repertoires in COVID-19 (TCRdb year 2020). Library preparation employed the immunoSEQ multiplex PCR assay. TCRdb retrieved this table from immuneACCESS and kept in-frame rearrangements only. Not all clones are present; in checked studies, unresolved V genes account for under half, and no reason is known for the remainder. In all, the sample holds around 78,000 clones, and 85% to 90% of those were seen once. The top ten hold about a tenth of the sample. Sequenced input: peripheral blood. These receptors came from a man between 65 and 80 years old with active or convalescent COVID-19.

V is TRBV6-5 and J is TRBJ1-4; D is undetermined. This CDR3 is built from 16 residues. Germline V gives CDR1 MNHEY, CDR2 SVGAGI. Trimming took off 0 bases at V and 0 bases at J, with 8 bases between the two ends. The CDR3 loop reads CASSYSISATNEKLFF. In DNA form, the CDR3 reads TGTGCCAGCAGTTACTCGATCAGTGCAACTAATGAAAAACTGTTTTTT.

J is TRBJ1-6 and V is TRBV12-3 or TRBV12-4, with D perhaps TRBD1 (5 bases). Between the trimmed V and J ends, which lost 6 bases and 8 bases, there was a span of 8 bases. The CDR3 has 12 residues. CDR3 sequence reads: CASSWGDSPLHF. The CDR3 DNA reads as TGTGCCAGCAGCTGGGGGGATTCACCCCTCCACTTT.

This clone was counted ten times or more. This chain joins TRBV6-1 and TRBJ1-5; the D is unclear. Trimming took off 3 bases at V and 4 bases at J, with 10 bases between the two ends. The CDR3 covers 14 residues. Germline V gene lookup returns CDR1 MNHNS and CDR2 SASEGT. CDR3 bases: TGTGCCAGCAGTGATCTGCAGTTTAATCAGCCCCAGCATTTT. Its translation is CASSDLQFNQPQHF.

V and J are TRBV5-1 and TRBJ2-3; TRBD2 matches at 9 bases. Germline CDR1 is SGHRS and CDR2 is YFSETQ. There are 16 residues in the CDR3. V gave up 7 bases and J gave up 4 bases; unmatched junction bases: 13. CDR3 sequence: CASVPPGSGSSDTQYF. CDR3 nucleotides: TGCGCCAGCGTCCCGCCGGGTAGCGGGAGTTCAGATACGCAGTATTTT.

CDR3 DNA: TGTGCCAGTAGTATTGCACAGGTCCGACACTATGGCTACACCTTC. Its translation: CASSIAQVRHYGYTF. V and J are TRBV19 and TRBJ1-2, with a weak D call TRBD1 (5 bases). V lost 3 bases and J 3 bases, leaving 14 bases between the germline ends. The CDR3 contains 15 residues. CDR1 and CDR2 (germline): LNHDA, SQIVND (reference sequence). The whole variable domain, remainder taken from reference TRBV19 and TRBJ1-2, is DGGITQSPKYLFRKEGQNVTLSCEQNLNHDAMYWYRQDPGQGLRLIYYSQIVNDFQKGDIAEGYSVSREKKESFPLTVTSAQKNPTAFYLCASSIAQVRHYGYTFGSGTRLTVV.

V is TRBV9 and J is TRBJ2-5, with 7 bases aligning to TRBD2. Germline V lookup: CDR1 SGDLS, CDR2 YYNGEE. There are 15 residues in the CDR3. Trimming took 0 bases from V and 4 from J; bases not matched to a gene: 6. The CDR3 region is CASSVGSAGIETQYF. In nucleotides, the CDR3 is TGTGCCAGCAGCGTAGGGTCAGCGGGAATAGAGACCCAGTACTTC.

The gene calls are TRBV5-1 and TRBJ1-1, with D hard to call. Germline CDR1 is SGHRS and CDR2 is YFSETQ. V was shortened by 1 base and J by 4 bases, with 8 bases between the two germline ends. The CDR3 contains 13 residues. CDR3 amino acids: CASSLISGTEAFF. DNA of the CDR3: TGCGCCAGCAGCTTGATCAGCGGCACTGAAGCTTTCTTT.

This clone appeared a few times. The V gene is TRBV19, the J gene TRBJ2-7; tentatively, D is TRBD1 (5 bases). Per the germline V gene, CDR1 is LNHDA and CDR2 is SQIVND (reference sequence). Trimming took 9 bases from V and 4 from J, leaving 19 bases between them. CDR3 length equals 14 residues. This CDR3 reads CASHDTGTGYEQYF. CDR3 coding DNA: TGTGCCAGCCACGACACAGGCACCGGTTACGAGCAGTACTTC. The variable domain in full, with the rest retrieved from reference TRBV19 and TRBJ2-7, is DGGITQSPKYLFRKEGQNVTLSCEQNLNHDAMYWYRQDPGQGLRLIYYSQIVNDFQKGDIAEGYSVSREKKESFPLTVTSAQKNPTAFYLCASHDTGTGYEQYFGPGTRLTVT.

CDR3 amino acids: CASRTQGARRPQHF. The CDR3, as DNA: TGTGCCAGCAGGACCCAGGGGGCACGGCGGCCCCAGCATTTT. The J gene is TRBJ1-5, the V gene TRBV6-7, with TRBD1 identical over 8 bases. TRBV6-7 is designated an ORF whose function remains uncertain. The CDR3 is 14 amino acids. Trimming removed 6 bases from V and 9 bases from J; junction bases left unmatched: 10.

The gene calls are TRBV4-1 and TRBJ1-1; 9 bases fit TRBD1. The CDR3 has 15 amino acids. The germline V gene has CDR1 MGHRA and CDR2 YSYEKL. V lost 3 bases to trimming and J lost 0 bases; unmatched junction nucleotides: 2. The CDR3 DNA reads TGCGCCAGCAGCCAGGGGACAGGGATGAACACTGAAGCTTTCTTT. Protein: CASSQGTGMNTEAFF.

The chain uses TRBV7-2 and TRBJ2-1; perhaps TRBD1 as D (5 bases). With 2 bases removed from V and 9 bases from J, the gap between germline ends came to 11 bases. CDR1 is SGHTA, CDR2 FQGNSA, per germline. The CDR3 length is 13 residues. CDR3 protein: CASSLLQQGEQFF. The CDR3 coding sequence is TGTGCCAGCAGCTTACTCCAGCAGGGTGAGCAGTTCTTC.

This chain joins TRBV18 and TRBJ2-7; 7 bases are shared with TRBD1. After removal of 3 bases from V and 6 bases from J, the junction contained 8 bases not matched to a gene. The germline V gene encodes CDR1 KGHSH and CDR2 LQKENI. The CDR3 contains 14 residues. The CDR3, as DNA: TGTGCCAGCTCACCCAGACAGGGCGCTGCCGAGCAGTACTTC. It is translated as CASSPRQGAAEQYF.

This chain joins TRBV5-4 and TRBJ2-2; the D is unclear. The CDR3 runs 13 residues. Germline values: CDR1 SGHNT, CDR2 YYREEE (reference sequence). V was cut by 0 bases and J by 6 bases, with 6 bases left in between. For the CDR3, the DNA is TGTGCCAGCAGCTTGGTCTTAGCCGGGGAGCTGTTTTTT. It is translated as CASSLVLAGELFF.

The CDR3 sequence: CASSLEGGRYNEQFF. The CDR3 nucleotides read TGTGCCAGCAGCTTAGAAGGGGGACGCTACAATGAGCAGTTCTTC. The V and J genes are TRBV11-3 and TRBJ2-1; a possible D gene is TRBD1 (6 bases). V was cut by 0 bases and J by 3 bases, with 9 bases left in between. CDR3 length: 15 amino acids. From germline, CDR1 is SGHNT and CDR2 YENEEA.

Only one count was recorded for this clone. The rearrangement joins TRBV3-1 (or the pseudogene TRBV3-2) to TRBJ1-4, with 9 bases aligning to TRBD1. With 4 bases clipped from V and 9 bases from J, the junction kept 9 bases outside the gene matches. CDR3 size: 15 residues. Germline V gene lookup returns CDR1 LGHDT and CDR2 YNNKEL (reference sequence). The DNA for the CDR3 is TGTGCCAGCAGCCGGCCGGGACAGGGAGAAAAAAAACTGTTTTTT. This codes for CASSRPGQGEKKLFF.

V is TRBV9 and J is TRBJ2-1; 10 nucleotides line up with TRBD2. V gave up 4 bases and J gave up 7 bases; unmatched junction bases: 2. Germline values: CDR1 SGDLS, CDR2 YYNGEE. The length of the CDR3 is 13 residues. CDR3 DNA sequence: TGTGCCAGCAGCAGAGCGGGAGGGAATGAGCAGTTCTTC. It encodes CASSRAGGNEQFF.

This rearrangement joins TRBV7-3 to TRBJ2-1; 12 nucleotides line up with TRBD2. The CDR3 sequence is 16 residues long. CDR1 and CDR2 (germline): SGHTA, FQGTGA. V shed 5 bases and J 4 bases; nucleotides not matched to a gene: 6. This chain's CDR3 is CASSIMGLAGYNEQFF. The CDR3 region has the DNA TGTGCCAGCAGCATAATGGGACTAGCGGGTTACAATGAGCAGTTCTTC.

The chain has TRBV7-8 and TRBJ2-1; 10 bases map to TRBD1. The CDR3 totals 16 residues. Trimming took 5 bases from V and 7 from J; bases not matched to a gene: 11. Germline CDR1 reads SGHVS; CDR2 reads FQNEAQ. The CDR3 region has the DNA TGTGCCAGCAGCCGAAATACCGGGACAGGGGTTAATGAGCAGTTCTTC. It encodes CASSRNTGTGVNEQFF.

The chain uses TRBV15 and TRBJ1-3, with D unclear. Between the trimmed V and J ends, which lost 1 base and 8 bases, there was a span of 9 bases. This CDR3 contains 13 residues. Germline values: CDR1 LNHNV, CDR2 YYDKDF (reference sequence). The CDR3: CATSRGQIDTIYF. CDR3 nucleotides: TGTGCCACCAGCAGAGGCCAGATCGACACCATATATTTT.

The chain recombines TRBV29-1 with TRBJ2-3; D might be TRBD1 (6 bases). V was cut by 7 bases and J by 1 base, with 15 bases left in between. The V gene's germline CDR1 is SQVTM and CDR2 ANQGSEA. CDR3 length: 14 amino acids. The CDR3 DNA reads TGCAGCGCCGAAAGGGGGATAGGCACAGATACGCAGTATTTT. Protein product: CSAERGIGTDTQYF.

This sequence joins TRBV5-1 and TRBJ2-3; 8 nucleotides align to TRBD1. Germline V gene sequence: CDR1 SGHRS, CDR2 YFSETQ. The CDR3 totals 18 residues. J gave up 0 bases and V 1 base, and 10 bases lay outside the gene matches. The chain's CDR3 is CASSLLPNTGGSTDTQYF. CDR3 DNA sequence: TGCGCCAGCAGCTTGCTTCCGAACACAGGGGGGAGCACAGATACGCAGTATTTT.

The sample holds one count of this clone. The chain is built from TRBV6-5 and TRBJ1-1; 7 nucleotides agree with TRBD1. The CDR3 extends over 15 amino acids. Germline assignment: CDR1 MNHEY and CDR2 SVGAGI. With V trimmed by 7 bases and J by 5 bases, 13 bases remained unmatched. The CDR3 loop is CASTGGQSVTTEAFF. CDR3 in DNA: TGTGCCAGCACTGGGGGACAGAGCGTGACGACTGAAGCTTTCTTT.

The chain recombines TRBV24-1 with TRBJ2-1, with 9 bases that match TRBD2. Unmatched junction bases numbered 8, after V lost 6 bases and J lost 0 bases. The CDR3 loop spans 17 amino acids. Germline assignment: CDR1 KGHDR and CDR2 SFDVKD. CDR3 bases: TGTGCCACCAGTCCCACTAGCGGGTTGAGCTCCTACAATGAGCAGTTCTTC. Protein product: CATSPTSGLSSYNEQFF.

V usage is TRBV29-1 and J usage is TRBJ1-5; D is unclear. Germline V lookup: CDR1 SQVTM, CDR2 ANQGSEA. V was shortened by 5 bases and J by 4 bases, with 15 bases between the two germline ends. The CDR3 is made up of 14 amino acids. The CDR3 reads CSVLGLGPNQPQHF. The CDR3 DNA follows: TGCAGCGTTCTAGGACTGGGCCCGAATCAGCCCCAGCATTTT.

This chain links TRBV18 with TRBJ1-5; the D gene is possibly TRBD1 (6 bases). V lost 1 base and J lost 5, with 15 bases in between. This CDR3 has 16 amino acids. Germline lookup yields CDR1 KGHSH and CDR2 LQKENI. The DNA for the CDR3 is TGTGCCAGCTCACCACGAGCCGGGGGGCTCGATCAGCCCCAGCATTTT. Residues: CASSPRAGGLDQPQHF.

The chain joins TRBV28 to TRBJ1-1; D is unresolved. This CDR3 is 11 amino acids long. CDR1 and CDR2 from the germline V gene are MDHEN and SYDVKM. Trimming left V 6 bases short and J 6 bases short, with 8 bases between. The CDR3 DNA is TGTGCCAGCAGGCTTGGAGCTGAAGCTTTCTTT. It encodes CASRLGAEAFF.

The chain joins TRBV27 to TRBJ1-2; TRBD1 aligns across 9 bases. This CDR3 has 15 residues. Germline V gene data show CDR1 as MNHEY and CDR2 as SMNVEV (reference sequence). Trimming cost V 6 bases and J 7 bases; bases outside gene matches: 12. The CDR3 DNA reads as TGTGCCAGCAGGCCCGGGACAGGGAGAATCAGTGGCTACACCTTC. As protein: CASRPGTGRISGYTF.

The V gene is TRBV5-1, the J gene TRBJ2-2, with 9 bases fitting TRBD2. The germline V gene encodes CDR1 SGHRS and CDR2 YFSETQ. CDR3 length equals 15 residues. J gave up 6 bases and V 7 bases, and 10 bases lay outside the gene matches. In DNA form, the CDR3 reads TGCGCCAGCCAGCCGACTAGCGGAGCGGCCGGGGAGCTGTTTTTT. Protein sequence: CASQPTSGAAGELFF. The full variable domain, with the rest looked up from reference TRBV5-1 and TRBJ2-2, is KAGVTQTPRYLIKTRGQQVTLSCSPISGHRSVSWYQQTPGQGLQFLFEYFSETQRNKGNFPGRFSGRQFSNSRSEMNVSTLELGDSALYLCASQPTSGAAGELFFGEGSRLTVL.